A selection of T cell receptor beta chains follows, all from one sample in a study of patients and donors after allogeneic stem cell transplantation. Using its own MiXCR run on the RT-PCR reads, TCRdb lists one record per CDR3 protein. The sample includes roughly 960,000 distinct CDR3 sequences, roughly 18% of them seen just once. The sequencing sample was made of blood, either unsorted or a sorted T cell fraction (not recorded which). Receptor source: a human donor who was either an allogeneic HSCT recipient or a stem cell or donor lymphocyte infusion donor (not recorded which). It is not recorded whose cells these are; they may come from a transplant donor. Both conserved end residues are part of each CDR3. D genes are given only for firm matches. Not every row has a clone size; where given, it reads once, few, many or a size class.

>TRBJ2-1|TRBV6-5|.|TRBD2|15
TGTGCCAGCAGTTCACTAGCGGCTGGCTACAATGAGCAGTTCTTC
CASSSLAAGYNEQFF
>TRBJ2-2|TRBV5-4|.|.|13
TGTGCCAGCAGGGTACCTAACACCGGGGAGCTGTTTTTT
CASRVPNTGELFF
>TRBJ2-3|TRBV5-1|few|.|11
TGCGCCAGCGCTTTGTCGAATACGCAGTATTTT
CASALSNTQYF
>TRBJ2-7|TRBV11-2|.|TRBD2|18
TGTGCCAGCAGCTCCCAGACTAGCGGGAGGTCCCTCGGGTACGAGCAGTACTTC
CASSSQTSGRSLGYEQYF
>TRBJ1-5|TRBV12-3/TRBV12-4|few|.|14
TGTGCCAGCAGACAGGGTTTGAGCAATCAGCCCCAGCATTTT
CASRQGLSNQPQHF
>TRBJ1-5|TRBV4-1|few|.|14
TGCGCCAGCAGCCAAGCATTGGGTAATCAGCCCCAGCATTTT
CASSQALGNQPQHF
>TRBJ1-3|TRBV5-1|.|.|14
TGCGCCAGCAGCTTGGACAAAGCTGGAAACACCATATATTTT
CASSLDKAGNTIYF
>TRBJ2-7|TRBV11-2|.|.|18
TGTGCCAGCAGCTCAATCCGCCCGGCAGCGAACCCCTCCTACGAGCAGTACTTC
CASSSIRPAANPSYEQYF
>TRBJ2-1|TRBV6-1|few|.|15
TGTGCCAGCAGCAGAGAGACCGGGAGCTTGAATGAGCAGTTCTTC
CASSRETGSLNEQFF
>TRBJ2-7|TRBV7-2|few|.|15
TGTGCCAGCAGCTTAGAGTCAGGCCACTCCTACGAGCAGTACTTC
CASSLESGHSYEQYF
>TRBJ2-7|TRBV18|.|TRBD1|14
TGTGCCAGCTCATCGGGACAGGGTTTCTCCGAGCAGTACTTC
CASSSGQGFSEQYF
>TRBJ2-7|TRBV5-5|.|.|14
TGTGCCAGCAGCTTGGGGGGCCTCCCTCCGGAGCAGTACTTC
CASSLGGLPPEQYF
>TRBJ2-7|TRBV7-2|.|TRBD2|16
TGTGCCAGCAGCTCCCTAGCGGGAGCGTCGCCCTACGAGCAGTACTTC
CASSSLAGASPYEQYF
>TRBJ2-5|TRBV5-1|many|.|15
TGCGCCAGCAGCTTTGGAACAGGACATCAAGAGACCCAGTACTTC
CASSFGTGHQETQYF
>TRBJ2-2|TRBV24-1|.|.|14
TGTGCCACCAGTGTCTCAGGGGTCACCGGGGAGCTGTTTTTT
CATSVSGVTGELFF
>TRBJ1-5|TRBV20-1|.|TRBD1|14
TGCAGTGCTACCGAAACAGGGGCCAATCAGCCCCAGCATTTT
CSATETGANQPQHF
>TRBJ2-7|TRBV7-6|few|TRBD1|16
TGTGCCAGCAGCTCTCCCCTCCGGGACAGGGGGCGTGAGCAGTACTTC
CASSSPLRDRGREQYF
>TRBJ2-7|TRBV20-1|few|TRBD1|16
TGCAGTGCTAGTAGCACAGGGGGCTCTACCACCTACGAGCAGTACTTC
CSASSTGGSTTYEQYF
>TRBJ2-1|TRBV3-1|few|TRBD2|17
TGTGCCAGCAGCCAACGACTAGCGGGAAGTCTTAGAGATGAGCAGTTCTTC
CASSQRLAGSLRDEQFF
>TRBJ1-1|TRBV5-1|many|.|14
TGCGCCAGCAGCTTGGAGCCGAGCCGGACTGAAGCTTTCTTT
CASSLEPSRTEAFF
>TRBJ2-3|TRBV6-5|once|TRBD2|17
TGTGCCAGCAGTTACCCCCGAGGCGGGGGGGCCGGAGATACGCAGTATTTT
CASSYPRGGGAGDTQYF
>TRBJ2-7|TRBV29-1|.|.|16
TGCAGCGTTGAGTTCGGTTTGAGGAGCAGGGGTTTCGAGCAGTACTTC
CSVEFGLRSRGFEQYF
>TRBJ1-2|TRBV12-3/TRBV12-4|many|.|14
TGTGCCAGCAGTTTACTTGCAGGGACGGGTGGCTACACCTTC
CASSLLAGTGGYTF
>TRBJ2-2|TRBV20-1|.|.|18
TGCAGTGCTAGAGACACTGTTACCAGGACAGTGAACACCGGGGAGCTGTTTTTT
CSARDTVTRTVNTGELFF
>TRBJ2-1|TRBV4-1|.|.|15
TGCGCCAGCAGCCAAGTCCTGGACTCCTACAATGAGCAGTTCTTC
CASSQVLDSYNEQFF
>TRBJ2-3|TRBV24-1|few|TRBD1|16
TGTGCCACCAGTGACCCGGTGCAGGGGGTCACAGATACGCAGTATTTT
CATSDPVQGVTDTQYF
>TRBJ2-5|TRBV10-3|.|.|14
TGTGCCATCAAGAGAGATCGGGGCGCGGAGACCCAGTACTTC
CAIKRDRGAETQYF
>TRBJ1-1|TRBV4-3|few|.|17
TGCGCCAGCAGCCAAGATAGGGCGGAAGCTAGGAACACTGAAGCTTTCTTT
CASSQDRAEARNTEAFF
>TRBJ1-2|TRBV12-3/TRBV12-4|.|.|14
TGTGCCAGCAGTTTAGGGGTATATGACTATGGCTACACCTTC
CASSLGVYDYGYTF
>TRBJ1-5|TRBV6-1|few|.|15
TGTGCCAGCAGTGAGAAGGTTCATAGCAATCAGCCCCAGCATTTT
CASSEKVHSNQPQHF
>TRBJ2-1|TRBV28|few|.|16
TGTGCCAGCAGTTTACCCTCCGCCTGGGCAGCAAGGGAGCAGTTCTTC
CASSLPSAWAAREQFF
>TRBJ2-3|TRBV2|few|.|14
TGTGCCAGCAGTGAATTGCGAAGCACAGATACGCAGTATTTT
CASSELRSTDTQYF
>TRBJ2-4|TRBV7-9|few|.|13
TGTGCCAGCACCGGACAGCTCCAAAACATTCAGTACTTC
CASTGQLQNIQYF
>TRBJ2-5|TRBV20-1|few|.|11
TGCAGTGCTAGAATTCAAGAGACCCAGTACTTC
CSARIQETQYF
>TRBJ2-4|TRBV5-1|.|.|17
TGCGCCAGCAGCACGGAGAGGACAGTAGGGGCCAAAAACATTCAGTACTTC
CASSTERTVGAKNIQYF
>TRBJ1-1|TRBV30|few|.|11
TGTGCCTGGAGTCGGGACGGTGAAGCTTTCTTT
CAWSRDGEAFF
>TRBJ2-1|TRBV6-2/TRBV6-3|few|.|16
TGTGCCAGCAGTTATAGTTTGGGGACTCCGCACAATGAGCAGTTCTTC
CASSYSLGTPHNEQFF
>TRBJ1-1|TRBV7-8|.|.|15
TGTGCCAGCAGCCTCCAGGGGCAGAGTAGGACTGAAGCTTTCTTT
CASSLQGQSRTEAFF
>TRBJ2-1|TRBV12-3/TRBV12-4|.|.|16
TGTGCCAGCAGTTTTAGTAGTCCGGCCGGCGCGAATGAGCAGTTCTTC
CASSFSSPAGANEQFF
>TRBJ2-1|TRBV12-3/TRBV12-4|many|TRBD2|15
TGTGCCAGCGGGAAGCGGGAGACCCCCTACAATGAGCAGTTCTTC
CASGKRETPYNEQFF
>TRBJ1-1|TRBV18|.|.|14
TGTGCCAGCTCACCACCCCAGGGGCTCACTGAAGCTTTCTTT
CASSPPQGLTEAFF
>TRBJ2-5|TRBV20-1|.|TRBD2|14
TGCAGTGCGGTGACTAGCGGGTCACAAGAGACCCAGTACTTC
CSAVTSGSQETQYF
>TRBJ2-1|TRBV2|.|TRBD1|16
TGTGCCAGCAGTGAGCCCGGACAGGGGTCCTACAATGAGCAGTTCTTC
CASSEPGQGSYNEQFF
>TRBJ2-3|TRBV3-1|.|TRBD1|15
TGTGCCAGCAGCCCCAGGGACAGAGAGACAGATACGCAGTATTTT
CASSPRDRETDTQYF
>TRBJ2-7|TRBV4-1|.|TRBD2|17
TGCGCCAGCAGCCAACCGTCAGGTAGCGGGAGTATTCACGAGCAGTACTTC
CASSQPSGSGSIHEQYF
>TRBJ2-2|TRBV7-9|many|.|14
TGTGCCAGCAGCTTATATCTGGACACCGGGGAGCTGTTTTTT
CASSLYLDTGELFF
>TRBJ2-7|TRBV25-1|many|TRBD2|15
TGTGCCAGCAGTGAATTGAGCGGGGGTTCCTACGAGCAGTACTTC
CASSELSGGSYEQYF
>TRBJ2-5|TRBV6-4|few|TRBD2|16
TGTGCCAGCAGTGAGGGACTAGCGGGAGATTGGGAGACCCAGTACTTC
CASSEGLAGDWETQYF
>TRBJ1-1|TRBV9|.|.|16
TGTGCCAGCATGGGGAGGGGACGTGGTGGTAACACTGAAGCTTTCTTT
CASMGRGRGGNTEAFF
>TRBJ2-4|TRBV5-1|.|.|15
TGCGCCAGCAGCTTGGTAGCGCAGGGTAAAAACATTCAGTACTTC
CASSLVAQGKNIQYF
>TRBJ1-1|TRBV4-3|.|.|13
TGCGCCAGCAGCCAAGATGGACGTTCCCGCCCTTTCTTT
CASSQDGRSRPFF
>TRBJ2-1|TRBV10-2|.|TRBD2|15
TGCGCCAGCAGTGCGGGGGGTACCTCCTACAATGAGCAGTTCTTC
CASSAGGTSYNEQFF
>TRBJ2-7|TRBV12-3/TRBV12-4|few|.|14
TGTGCCAGCAGTTCTGACTTCCGCTCCTACGAGCAGTACTTC
CASSSDFRSYEQYF
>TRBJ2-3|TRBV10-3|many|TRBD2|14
TGTGCCATCAGTACTAGCGGGGGGACAGATACGCAGTATTTT
CAISTSGGTDTQYF